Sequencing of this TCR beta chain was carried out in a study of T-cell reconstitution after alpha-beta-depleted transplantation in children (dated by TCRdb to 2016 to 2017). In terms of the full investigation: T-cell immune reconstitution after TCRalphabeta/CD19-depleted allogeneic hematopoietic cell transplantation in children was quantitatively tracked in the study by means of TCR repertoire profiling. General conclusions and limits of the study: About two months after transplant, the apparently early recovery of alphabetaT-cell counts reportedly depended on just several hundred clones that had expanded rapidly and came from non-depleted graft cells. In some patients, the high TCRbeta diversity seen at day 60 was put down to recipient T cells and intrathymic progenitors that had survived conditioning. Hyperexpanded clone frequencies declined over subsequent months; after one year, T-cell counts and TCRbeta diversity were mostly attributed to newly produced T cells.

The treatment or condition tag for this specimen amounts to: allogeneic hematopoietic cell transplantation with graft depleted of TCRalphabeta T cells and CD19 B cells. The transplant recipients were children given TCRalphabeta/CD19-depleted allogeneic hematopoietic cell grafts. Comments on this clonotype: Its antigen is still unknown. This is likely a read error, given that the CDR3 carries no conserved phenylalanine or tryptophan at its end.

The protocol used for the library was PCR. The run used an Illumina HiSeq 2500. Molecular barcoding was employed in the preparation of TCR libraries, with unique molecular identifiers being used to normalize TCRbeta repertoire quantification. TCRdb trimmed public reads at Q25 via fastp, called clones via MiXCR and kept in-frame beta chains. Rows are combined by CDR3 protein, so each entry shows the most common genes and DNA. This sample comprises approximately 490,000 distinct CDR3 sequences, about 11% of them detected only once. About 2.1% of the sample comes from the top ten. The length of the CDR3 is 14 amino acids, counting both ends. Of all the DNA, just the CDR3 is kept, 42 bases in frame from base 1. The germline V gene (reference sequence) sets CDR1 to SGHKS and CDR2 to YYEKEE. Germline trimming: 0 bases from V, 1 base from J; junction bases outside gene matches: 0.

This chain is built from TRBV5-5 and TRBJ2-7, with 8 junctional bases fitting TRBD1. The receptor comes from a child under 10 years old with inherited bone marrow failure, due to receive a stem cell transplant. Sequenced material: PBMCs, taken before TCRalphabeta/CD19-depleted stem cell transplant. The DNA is TGTGCCAGCAGCTTGGGACAGGGGTCCTACGAGCAGTACTTA. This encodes CASSLGQGSYEQYL.